The next 7 T cell receptor beta chains were all read from a single sample in a study of CD8+CD57+ T cells in acquired aplastic anemia. Using genomic DNA as the template, TCR beta VDJ and CDR3 profiling was carried out. TCRdb called the reads again in MiXCR, with one record for every CDR3 protein. The table lists 150,000 to 200,000 distinct CDR3 sequences, under 55% of them singletons. The sequenced patients had an expansion of CD8+CD57+ cells seen by flow cytometry. Sequenced sample: sorted CD4+, CD8+, or CD8+CD57+ T cells (not recorded which) from PBMCs. The receptors derive from a human donor with aplastic anemia.

The rearrangement links TRBV3-1 to TRBJ2-3; 15 positions match TRBD2. Germline V gene lookup returns CDR1 LGHDT and CDR2 YNNKEL (reference sequence). The CDR3 is 16 residues long. J was trimmed by 9 bases and V by 5 bases; bases with no gene match: 9. The CDR3 bases are TGTGCCAGCAGCATTCGGACTAGCGGGAGGGTGGACACGCAGTATTTT. It codes for CASSIRTSGRVDTQYF.

The chain has TRBV12-3 or TRBV12-4 and TRBJ2-7; D ambiguous. CDR3 length equals 13 residues. V shed 5 bases and J shed 3 bases, with 11 bases lying between them. The CDR3 DNA follows: TGTGCCAGCAGTCCCGGCGCTGACTACGAGCAGTACTTC. Translated: CASSPGADYEQYF.

This clonotype came up once. This chain joins TRBV5-1 and TRBJ2-7, with D possibly being TRBD1 (5 bases). Germline CDR1 reads SGHRS; CDR2 reads YFSETQ. V lost 1 base to trimming and J lost 2 bases, with 16 bases between them. The CDR3 length is 16 residues. The CDR3 bases are TGCGCCAGCAGCTTGTCCCCGCAGGGCGCAACCTACGAGCAGTACTTC. Translated, it gives CASSLSPQGATYEQYF.

The table lists this clonotype with a few counts. The chain is built from TRBV15 and TRBJ2-7; TRBD1 aligns across 7 bases. This CDR3 is 13 amino acids long. Germline values: CDR1 LNHNV, CDR2 YYDKDF (reference sequence). V was pared by 5 bases and J by 4 bases, with 5 bases of the junction left unmatched. CDR3 DNA: TGTGCCACCAGCCCGGGACAGATATACGAGCAGTACTTC. As protein: CATSPGQIYEQYF. Full variable domain (remainder filled in from reference TRBV15 and TRBJ2-7): DAMVIQNPRYQVTQFGKPVTLSCSQTLNHNVMYWYQQKSSQAPKLLFHYYDKDFNNEADTPDNFQSRRPNTSFCFLDIRSPGLGDTAMYLCATSPGQIYEQYFGPGTRLTVT.

V usage is TRBV2 and J usage is TRBJ2-3, with 12 nucleotides matching TRBD2. Trimming at V came to 6 bases and at J to 6 bases, leaving 10 bases not matched to a gene. The length of the CDR3 is 16 residues. CDR1 and CDR2 (germline): SNHLY, FYNNEI. The CDR3 is CASSIRLAGVFDTQYF. The CDR3 DNA is TGTGCCAGCAGCATCCGACTAGCGGGAGTGTTTGATACGCAGTATTTT. The entire variable domain, with the rest obtained from reference TRBV2 and TRBJ2-3, is as follows: EPEVTQTPSHQVTQMGQEVILRCVPISNHLYFYWYRQILGQKVEFLVSFYNNEISEKSEIFDDQFSVERPDGSNFTLKIRSTKLEDSAMYFCASSIRLAGVFDTQYFGPGTRLTVL.

This clonotype was seen at least ten times. The V and J genes are TRBV7-3 and TRBJ2-7; tentatively, D is TRBD1 (7 bases). This CDR3 has 13 residues. Germline V lookup: CDR1 SGHTA, CDR2 FQGTGA. Trimming removed 2 bases at V and 6 bases at J, with 11 bases between. CDR3 in amino acids: CASSLGGGGEQYF. The CDR3, as DNA: TGTGCCAGCAGCTTAGGAGGGGGCGGCGAGCAGTACTTC.

This clonotype was counted many times. The chain couples TRBV5-1 to TRBJ1-2; D unclear. V lost 1 base and J lost 7, with 20 bases in between. Germline assignment: CDR1 SGHRS and CDR2 YFSETQ. This CDR3 has 16 residues. The CDR3 loop reads CASSLTPGFDFAGYTF. DNA of the CDR3: TGCGCCAGCAGCTTGACCCCGGGGTTCGACTTCGCTGGCTACACCTTC.